The clone carrying this TCR beta chain was seen ten or more times. Its antigen is currently unknown. This sample was included in a study of tumor-infiltrating lymphocytes in primary liver carcinoma. Across the study: Staged T1-T3 N0M0, the tumors had sizes that ranged from about 4.2 to 10 cm across. Study-wide points: Blood had a significantly lower top-250-clone fraction than tumors did (p = 0.039).

With 3 bases removed from V and 6 bases from J, the gap between germline ends came to 14 bases. This CDR3 is built from 15 residues. From 400 to 550 ng total RNA, TCR beta cDNA was generated with a primer in the constant region. Researchers made the TCR beta libraries by running three nested multiplex PCR rounds with slightly modified ARM-PCR. Primers for the first two PCR rounds were TRBV1-TRBV30 forward primers and a C-beta reverse primer (10 cycles per round). TCRdb ran MiXCR on the multiplex PCR reads and lists one entry per CDR3 protein. The table shows about 120,000 distinct CDR3 sequences, with roughly 75% occurring only once. The tissue used was unsorted bulk material of 20-30 mg. RNA and DNA were co-extracted from it with the AllPrep DNA/RNA mini kit. At sampling, these chronic HBV carriers had received no treatment.

The rearrangement links TRBV12-3 or TRBV12-4 to TRBJ2-2; D may be TRBD2 (5 bases). Specimen: tumor-adjacent normal liver tissue. The sequence came from a woman aged 55-70 years with primary liver carcinoma and hepatitis B virus infection. CDR3 amino acids: CASSFRGSGPGELFF. The CDR3 DNA reads as TGTGCCAGCAGTTTTAGAGGGAGTGGCCCCGGGGAGCTGTTTTTT.